Listed below are T cell receptor beta chains from one sample, sequenced in a study of blood T cell repertoires in COVID-19. Libraries were prepared by immunoSEQ multiplex PCR; TCRdb keeps only in-frame clonotypes and omits some of them. The sample lists 110,000 to 150,000 clones, 80% to 85% occurring once. Sequencing was performed on peripheral blood. All receptors come from a woman older than 75 with acute or convalescent COVID-19. The CDR3 runs from the conserved cysteine through the conserved F or W. Each record gives: D gene, CDR3 length, J gene, V gene, clone size, CDR3 protein, CDR3 DNA. A D gene is named only where the DNA matches it firmly. For some rows the clone size is stated as once, few or many, or as a class when expanded; others skip it.

D: -
length: 14
J: TRBJ1-1
V: TRBV19
size: -
CDR3: CASSILGADTEAFF
DNA: TGTGCCAGTAGTATTTTAGGGGCGGACACTGAAGCTTTCTTT

D: TRBD2
length: 15
J: TRBJ2-3
V: TRBV7-9
size: -
CDR3: CASRPTSGNTDTQYF
DNA: TGTGCCAGCAGACCGACTAGCGGCAACACAGATACGCAGTATTTT

D: TRBD1
length: 15
J: TRBJ2-2
V: TRBV6-5
size: -
CDR3: CASRIETGSTGELFF
DNA: TGTGCCAGCCGTATTGAGACAGGGTCGACCGGGGAGCTGTTTTTT

D: -
length: 13
J: TRBJ1-2
V: TRBV6-1
size: -
CDR3: CASSEGANYGYTF
DNA: TGTGCCAGCAGTGAAGGAGCTAACTATGGCTACACCTTC

D: -
length: 12
J: TRBJ1-5
V: TRBV12-3/TRBV12-4
size: -
CDR3: CASGLSNQPQHF
DNA: TGTGCCAGCGGGCTTAGCAATCAGCCCCAGCATTTT

D: TRBD2
length: 16
J: TRBJ2-7
V: TRBV27
size: few
CDR3: CASSWSGGISSYEQYF
DNA: TGTGCCAGCAGTTGGTCGGGAGGGATAAGCTCCTACGAGCAGTACTTC

D: -
length: 16
J: TRBJ1-2
V: TRBV5-1
size: -
CDR3: CASSLPPGQRNYGYTF
DNA: TGCGCCAGCAGCTTGCCCCCTGGACAGAGAAACTATGGCTACACCTTC

D: -
length: 13
J: TRBJ1-1
V: TRBV11-2
size: -
CDR3: CASSFAGNTEAFF
DNA: TGTGCCAGCAGCTTTGCGGGAAACACTGAAGCTTTCTTT

D: -
length: 14
J: TRBJ2-3
V: TRBV5-1
size: -
CDR3: CASSLRAEGDTQYF
DNA: TGCGCCAGCAGCTTACGGGCCGAGGGAGATACGCAGTATTTT

D: -
length: 15
J: TRBJ2-1
V: TRBV5-6
size: -
CDR3: CASSFRGGTGNEQFF
DNA: TGTGCCAGCAGCTTTAGGGGCGGGACGGGCAATGAGCAGTTCTTC

D: TRBD1
length: 13
J: TRBJ1-4
V: TRBV19
size: -
CDR3: CASATGYNEKLFF
DNA: TGTGCCAGTGCGACAGGGTATAATGAAAAACTGTTTTTT

D: TRBD1
length: 16
J: TRBJ1-5
V: TRBV24-1
size: -
CDR3: CATSDPDRGSNQPQHF
DNA: TGTGCCACCAGTGACCCGGACAGGGGTAGCAATCAGCCCCAGCATTTT

D: TRBD2
length: 14
J: TRBJ2-3
V: TRBV6-5
size: -
CDR3: CASGLAEVTDTQYF
DNA: TGTGCCAGCGGTCTAGCGGAGGTCACAGATACGCAGTATTTT

D: TRBD1
length: 16
J: TRBJ1-2
V: TRBV3-1/TRBV3-2
size: -
CDR3: CASSQVAAGGPYGYTF
DNA: TGTGCCAGCAGCCAAGTTGCAGCAGGGGGCCCCTATGGCTACACCTTC

D: -
length: 15
J: TRBJ2-2
V: TRBV4-1
size: -
CDR3: CASSLRHTNTGELFF
DNA: TGCGCCAGCAGCCTGAGGCATACCAACACCGGGGAGCTGTTTTTT

D: TRBD2
length: 16
J: TRBJ2-1
V: TRBV3-1/TRBV3-2
size: -
CDR3: CASSHLLTSGSAEQFF
DNA: TGTGCCAGCAGCCATCTCCTGACTAGCGGGAGTGCTGAGCAGTTCTTC

D: TRBD2
length: 14
J: TRBJ2-1
V: TRBV5-1
size: -
CDR3: CASSYSSGGDEQFF
DNA: TGCGCCAGCAGCTACTCTAGCGGGGGAGATGAGCAGTTCTTC

D: TRBD1
length: 13
J: TRBJ2-7
V: TRBV24-1
size: few
CDR3: CATGTGWLPEQYF
DNA: TGTGCCACGGGGACAGGGTGGCTACCCGAGCAGTACTTC

D: TRBD1
length: 14
J: TRBJ1-1
V: TRBV10-3
size: -
CDR3: CAIRNTKQGAGAFF
DNA: TGTGCCATCAGAAATACGAAACAGGGGGCCGGAGCTTTCTTT

D: TRBD1
length: 15
J: TRBJ1-2
V: TRBV7-8
size: -
CDR3: CASSLGGRGIYGYTF
DNA: TGTGCCAGCAGCTTAGGGGGCAGGGGGATCTATGGCTACACCTTC

D: TRBD1
length: 18
J: TRBJ2-6
V: TRBV4-1
size: -
CDR3: CASSQGGRQGSGANVLTF
DNA: TGCGCCAGCAGCCAAGGGGGGAGACAGGGTTCTGGGGCCAACGTCCTGACTTTC

D: TRBD1
length: 16
J: TRBJ1-4
V: TRBV28
size: -
CDR3: CASRRTGRATNEKLFF
DNA: TGTGCCAGCAGAAGGACAGGGAGGGCAACTAATGAAAAACTGTTTTTT

D: -
length: 18
J: TRBJ1-3
V: TRBV5-1
size: -
CDR3: CASSLGPGGRGSGNTIYF
DNA: TGCGCCAGCAGCTTGGGCCCTGGTGGCAGGGGCTCTGGAAACACCATATATTTT

D: TRBD2
length: 16
J: TRBJ2-3
V: TRBV5-4
size: -
CDR3: CASSLTRGGSPDTQYF
DNA: TGTGCCAGCAGCTTGACTCGGGGCGGGAGTCCAGATACGCAGTATTTT

D: TRBD2
length: 15
J: TRBJ2-7
V: TRBV2
size: -
CDR3: CASSVSGSLSYEQYF
DNA: TGTGCCAGCAGCGTTAGCGGGAGCCTCTCCTACGAGCAGTACTTC

D: TRBD1
length: 17
J: TRBJ1-6
V: TRBV5-4
size: -
CDR3: CASSKGRQGPIGSPLHF
DNA: TGTGCCAGCAGCAAGGGACGACAGGGGCCCATTGGATCACCCCTCCACTTT

D: -
length: 11
J: TRBJ2-7
V: TRBV20-1
size: -
CDR3: CSARDPSRQYF
DNA: TGCAGTGCTAGAGATCCCTCGAGGCAGTACTTC

D: TRBD2
length: 16
J: TRBJ2-2
V: TRBV7-3
size: -
CDR3: CASRSGTSGGTGELFF
DNA: TGTGCCAGCAGGTCCGGGACTAGCGGTGGCACCGGGGAGCTGTTTTTT

D: TRBD1
length: 15
J: TRBJ1-2
V: TRBV28
size: -
CDR3: CASSTQGALGYGYTF
DNA: TGTGCCAGCAGTACACAGGGGGCGCTGGGCTATGGCTACACCTTC

D: -
length: 11
J: TRBJ1-1
V: TRBV4-1
size: -
CDR3: CASRGETEAFF
DNA: TGCGCCAGCAGAGGGGAAACTGAAGCTTTCTTT

D: -
length: 16
J: TRBJ1-1
V: TRBV5-4
size: -
CDR3: CASSLKEDSLNTEAFF
DNA: TGTGCCAGCAGCTTGAAGGAGGACAGCTTGAACACTGAAGCTTTCTTT

D: TRBD2
length: 17
J: TRBJ2-3
V: TRBV7-2
size: -
CDR3: CASSLPGLAGGADTQYF
DNA: TGTGCCAGCAGCTTGCCGGGACTAGCGGGGGGAGCAGATACGCAGTATTTT

D: TRBD1
length: 16
J: TRBJ2-7
V: TRBV5-1
size: -
CDR3: CASSLYATGQGSEQYF
DNA: TGCGCCAGCAGCTTGTATGCGACGGGACAGGGATCCGAGCAGTACTTC

D: -
length: 20
J: TRBJ2-3
V: TRBV12-1
size: -
CDR3: CASSPIPRLAGGTRTDTQYF
DNA: TGTGCCAGCAGCCCAATACCCCGACTAGCGGGAGGCACTCGCACAGATACGCAGTATTTT

D: -
length: 14
J: TRBJ2-7
V: TRBV19
size: -
CDR3: CASTWDIESYEQYF
DNA: TGTGCCAGTACCTGGGACATTGAATCCTACGAGCAGTACTTC

D: -
length: 9
J: TRBJ1-2
V: TRBV20-1
size: -
CDR3: CSARDREPF
DNA: TGCAGTGCTAGAGACAGGGAACCGTTC

D: TRBD1
length: 14
J: TRBJ1-2
V: TRBV3-1/TRBV3-2
size: -
CDR3: CASSQVQGADGYTF
DNA: TGTGCCAGCAGCCAGGTACAGGGGGCGGATGGCTACACCTTC

D: -
length: 12
J: TRBJ2-7
V: TRBV27
size: -
CDR3: CASSFGQYEQYF
DNA: TGTGCCAGCAGTTTTGGACAGTACGAGCAGTACTTC

D: TRBD1
length: 14
J: TRBJ1-5
V: TRBV19
size: -
CDR3: CASSTDRANQPQHF
DNA: TGTGCCAGTAGTACTGACAGGGCGAATCAGCCCCAGCATTTT

D: -
length: 13
J: TRBJ1-2
V: TRBV2
size: -
CDR3: CASGLAGGGGYTF
DNA: TGTGCCAGCGGCCTCGCCGGGGGAGGTGGCTACACCTTC

D: -
length: 12
J: TRBJ1-1
V: TRBV10-2
size: -
CDR3: CASSPGIWEAFF
DNA: TGCGCCAGCAGTCCCGGGATATGGGAAGCTTTCTTT

D: TRBD1
length: 14
J: TRBJ2-7
V: TRBV5-5
size: -
CDR3: CASTIPGQQDEQYF
DNA: TGTGCCAGCACCATTCCGGGACAGCAGGACGAGCAGTACTTC

D: -
length: 14
J: TRBJ2-1
V: TRBV6-6
size: -
CDR3: CASSPSAAFYEQFF
DNA: TGTGCCAGCAGTCCTAGTGCGGCTTTCTATGAGCAGTTCTTC

D: -
length: 15
J: TRBJ1-5
V: TRBV18
size: -
CDR3: CASSPVGGSNQPQHF
DNA: TGTGCCAGCTCACCAGTCGGGGGTAGCAATCAGCCCCAGCATTTT

D: -
length: 13
J: TRBJ2-5
V: TRBV30
size: once
CDR3: CAWSVAGWETQYF
DNA: TGTGCCTGGAGTGTGGCGGGTTGGGAGACCCAGTACTTC

D: TRBD1
length: 13
J: TRBJ1-1
V: TRBV7-3
size: -
CDR3: CASSSTGVTEAFF
DNA: TGTGCCAGCAGCTCGACAGGGGTCACTGAAGCTTTCTTT

D: -
length: 13
J: TRBJ1-1
V: TRBV11-3
size: medium-sized
CDR3: CASSLGGNAEAFF
DNA: TGTGCCAGCAGCTTAGGGGGCAACGCTGAAGCTTTCTTT

D: -
length: 14
J: TRBJ1-1
V: TRBV3-1/TRBV3-2
size: -
CDR3: CASSQGRGYGEAFF
DNA: TGTGCCAGCAGCCAGGGCAGGGGTTACGGTGAAGCTTTCTTT

D: -
length: 15
J: TRBJ1-4
V: TRBV2
size: few
CDR3: CASRGGQLTNEKLFF
DNA: TGTGCCAGCAGGGGTGGACAGCTAACCAATGAAAAACTGTTTTTT

D: -
length: 14
J: TRBJ2-1
V: TRBV20-1
size: -
CDR3: CSASERASYNEQFF
DNA: TGCAGTGCTAGTGAGCGGGCTAGCTACAATGAGCAGTTCTTC